Each of the 6 T cell receptor beta chains below was sequenced from the same sample in a study of T cells after yellow fever vaccination (dated by TCRdb to between 2018 and 2021). The treatment or condition label corresponds to: live attenuated yellow fever vaccine strain. To prepare the library, 5' RACE was applied. The listed sequencing device is Illumina NovaSeq 6000. Starting from the raw public reads, TCRdb applied fastp trimming at Q25, assembled clones with MiXCR and retained in-frame beta chains. Rows merge per CDR3 protein into single entries with the most common DNA and genes. Within this sample are a few hundred thousand distinct CDR3 sequences, with less than 4.5% of them counted one time only. The ten biggest clones cover about a quarter of the sample. Sequencing used PBMCs, obtained on the day of the yellow fever booster vaccination. The receptor source for this set is a man in his late teens or twenties who received the YFV17D yellow fever vaccine.

Ten or more counts support this clonotype. The chain recombines TRBV7-9 with TRBJ2-6; D is perhaps TRBD1 (6 bases). Germline V CDR1 and CDR2: SEHNR, FQNEAQ (reference sequence). The V and J ends lost 5 bases and 0 bases respectively, with 17 bases between them. The CDR3 runs 18 residues. The CDR3 loop reads CASSRTGTTDSGANVLTF. For the CDR3, the DNA is TGTGCCAGCAGCCGCACCGGGACAACAGACTCTGGGGCCAACGTCCTGACTTTC.

This clonotype was seen ten or more times. The rearrangement links TRBV20-1 to TRBJ2-1; TRBD2 agrees at 10 bases. Germline trimming cut 0 bases from V and 0 bases from J; bases unmatched to any gene: 5. Germline loops: CDR1 DFQATT, CDR2 SNEGSKA (reference sequence). The CDR3 loop spans 17 amino acids. The CDR3 reads CSARDPSGGHSYNEQFF. The CDR3 nucleotides read TGCAGTGCTAGAGATCCTAGCGGGGGTCACTCCTACAATGAGCAGTTCTTC.

The table lists this clonotype with many counts. The rearrangement joins TRBV15 to TRBJ2-6; D remains ambiguous. The CDR3 is 13 amino acids. Trimming took 8 bases from V and 2 from J, leaving 7 bases between them. The germline gives CDR1 LNHNV, CDR2 YYDKDF (reference sequence). The CDR3 here is CATGLAGANVLTF. CDR3 DNA sequence: TGTGCCACCGGGTTAGCTGGGGCCAACGTCCTGACTTTC.

The chain uses TRBV5-1 and TRBJ1-5; no clear D gene. V was shortened by 5 bases and J by 6 bases, with 12 bases between the two germline ends. Per germline, CDR1 SGHRS and CDR2 YFSETQ. The CDR3 length is 13 residues. Written as DNA, the CDR3 is TGCGCCAGCAGAATAAATTCAGGTCAGCCCCAGCATTTT. This codes for CASRINSGQPQHF.

This clonotype was seen repeatedly, ten times or more. This chain links TRBV20-1 with TRBJ1-2; D is unclear. The germline CDR1 and CDR2 sequences are DFQATT and SNEGSKA (reference sequence). This CDR3 comprises 15 residues. Trimming stripped 0 bases from V and 8 bases from J, with 19 bases between. In DNA, the CDR3 is TGCAGTGCTAGAGATGGAAAGGGTGGCTCCTTAGGCTACACCTTC. Translation gives CSARDGKGGSLGYTF.

This clonotype was detected ten times or more. The chain has TRBV4-2 and TRBJ2-2, with D possibly TRBD2 on 7 matching bases. Trimming removed 3 bases from V and 1 base from J, with 12 bases in between. This CDR3 region has 16 residues. Germline CDR1 reads LGHNA; CDR2 reads YNFKEQ. CDR3 DNA: TGTGCCAGCAGCCATTCGGGGGGCCGGAACACCGGGGAGCTGTTTTTT. Protein: CASSHSGGRNTGELFF.